This paragraph reports one T cell receptor (beta chain). Per germline, CDR1 MNHEY and CDR2 SVGEGT. Between the trimmed V and J ends, which lost 2 bases and 7 bases, there was a span of 6 bases. This CDR3 spans 12 amino acids. This record comes from a study of blood T cell repertoires in COVID-19. About the study: The analysed material was cDNA or gDNA that came from T cells, B-cell-depleted T cells, or PBMCs.

Clones were read by immunoSEQ multiplex PCR, and TCRdb kept only the in-frame ones, dropping some. The table records about 200,000 clones, approximately 85% of them present only once. The source of this sequence is a man aged 40-49 years who had recovered from COVID-19. What was sequenced was PBMCs or T cells enriched from blood (not recorded which). The V call is TRBV6-2 or TRBV6-3, the J call TRBJ1-5, with D unclear. The CDR3 here is CASSYGRQPQHF. CDR3 DNA sequence: TGTGCCAGCAGTTACGGCAGACAGCCCCAGCATTTT.